Listed below are T cell receptor beta chains from one sample, sequenced in a study of cytomegalovirus exposure and HLA in healthy donors. The assay was immunoSEQ multiplex PCR, and TCRdb's table has in-frame clones only and misses some. Of 150,000 to 200,000 clones listed, around 74% are singletons. Specimen: PBMCs. These receptors came from a female donor in good health and CMV-seronegative. Each CDR3 is given with its conserved first and last residue. Fields, in order: D gene, clone size, V gene, J gene, CDR3 protein, CDR3 DNA. D genes are given only for firm matches. Expanded clones get a size class; other rows say once, few or many, or leave the size out.

d_call: NA
clone_size: NA
v_call: TRBV12-5
j_call: TRBJ2-7
cdr3_aa: CASGFDSSYEQYF
cdr3_nt: TGTGCTAGTGGTTTTGACTCCTCCTACGAGCAGTACTTC

d_call: TRBD2
clone_size: NA
v_call: TRBV4-1
j_call: TRBJ2-7
cdr3_aa: CASSQERREASEQYF
cdr3_nt: TGCGCCAGCAGCCAAGAAAGGCGGGAGGCGAGCGAGCAGTACTTC

d_call: TRBD1
clone_size: NA
v_call: TRBV11-2
j_call: TRBJ1-2
cdr3_aa: CASSSPGQGFGYTF
cdr3_nt: TGTGCCAGCAGCTCACCGGGACAGGGGTTTGGCTACACCTTC

d_call: TRBD2
clone_size: NA
v_call: TRBV2
j_call: TRBJ2-5
cdr3_aa: CATAGLAETQYF
cdr3_nt: TGTGCCACCGCCGGACTAGCGGAGACCCAGTACTTC

d_call: NA
clone_size: NA
v_call: TRBV6-4
j_call: TRBJ1-5
cdr3_aa: CASKVPLTGSNQPQHF
cdr3_nt: TGTGCCAGCAAGGTCCCGTTGACAGGTAGCAATCAGCCCCAGCATTTT

d_call: NA
clone_size: NA
v_call: TRBV30
j_call: TRBJ1-2
cdr3_aa: CAGGGVNYGYTF
cdr3_nt: TGTGCCGGGGGGGGAGTCAACTATGGCTACACCTTC

d_call: TRBD1
clone_size: NA
v_call: TRBV30
j_call: TRBJ1-5
cdr3_aa: CAWGTGDQPQHF
cdr3_nt: TGTGCCTGGGGGACAGGGGATCAGCCCCAGCATTTT

d_call: TRBD2
clone_size: NA
v_call: TRBV7-6
j_call: TRBJ2-3
cdr3_aa: CASSLAQAGAVGTQYF
cdr3_nt: TGTGCCAGCAGCTTAGCGCAAGCGGGGGCGGTAGGTACGCAGTATTTT

d_call: NA
clone_size: NA
v_call: TRBV28
j_call: TRBJ1-3
cdr3_aa: CASRGRRGNTIYF
cdr3_nt: TGTGCCAGCAGGGGGCGCCGGGGAAACACCATATATTTT

d_call: NA
clone_size: NA
v_call: TRBV28
j_call: TRBJ1-1
cdr3_aa: CASKSASEAFF
cdr3_nt: TGTGCCAGCAAATCAGCGAGCGAAGCTTTCTTT

d_call: NA
clone_size: NA
v_call: TRBV28
j_call: TRBJ1-5
cdr3_aa: CASSRDIGISPSIF
cdr3_nt: NA

d_call: TRBD1
clone_size: few
v_call: TRBV4-3
j_call: TRBJ1-6
cdr3_aa: CASSQGETGSDSPLHF
cdr3_nt: TGCGCCAGCAGCCAGGGTGAGACAGGGAGTGATTCACCCCTCCACTTT

d_call: NA
clone_size: NA
v_call: TRBV13
j_call: TRBJ2-1
cdr3_aa: CASSLEAGPEQFF
cdr3_nt: TGTGCCAGCAGCTTAGAGGCAGGGCCTGAGCAGTTCTTC

d_call: TRBD2
clone_size: once
v_call: TRBV9
j_call: TRBJ2-3
cdr3_aa: CASSVGTSVDTDTQYF
cdr3_nt: TGTGCCAGCAGCGTAGGGACTAGCGTAGACACAGATACGCAGTATTTT

d_call: NA
clone_size: NA
v_call: TRBV5-1
j_call: TRBJ1-4
cdr3_aa: CASSLVGQGDEKLFF
cdr3_nt: TGCGCCAGCAGCTTGGTAGGCCAGGGCGATGAAAAACTGTTTTTT

d_call: NA
clone_size: NA
v_call: TRBV2
j_call: TRBJ1-6
cdr3_aa: CASSDYQEDSPLHF
cdr3_nt: TGTGCCAGCAGTGATTATCAAGAGGATTCACCCCTCCACTTT

d_call: NA
clone_size: NA
v_call: TRBV5-4
j_call: TRBJ2-3
cdr3_aa: CASSLQRRGTDTQYF
cdr3_nt: TGTGCCAGCAGCTTACAGCGGAGAGGAACAGATACGCAGTATTTT

d_call: TRBD2
clone_size: NA
v_call: TRBV5-5
j_call: TRBJ2-3
cdr3_aa: CASSSAGLAGLMGTDTQYF
cdr3_nt: TGTGCCAGCAGCTCGGCGGGACTAGCGGGGCTAATGGGCACAGATACGCAGTATTTT

d_call: NA
clone_size: NA
v_call: TRBV9
j_call: TRBJ1-2
cdr3_aa: CASSVDPRVITNYGYTF
cdr3_nt: TGTGCCAGCAGCGTAGACCCCCGGGTAATTACTAACTATGGCTACACCTTC

d_call: TRBD1
clone_size: few
v_call: TRBV18
j_call: TRBJ2-3
cdr3_aa: CASRREGGWADTQYF
cdr3_nt: TGTGCCAGCCGCAGGGAAGGGGGCTGGGCAGATACGCAGTATTTT

d_call: TRBD2
clone_size: NA
v_call: TRBV5-4
j_call: TRBJ2-1
cdr3_aa: CASSLGISGGGNEQFF
cdr3_nt: TGTGCCAGCAGCTTGGGAATTAGCGGGGGCGGGAATGAGCAGTTCTTC

d_call: NA
clone_size: few
v_call: TRBV7-5
j_call: TRBJ2-5
cdr3_aa: CVRSLQGLGLAGETQYF
cdr3_nt: TGTGTCAGAAGCTTACAGGGTCTGGGACTAGCGGGGGAGACCCAGTACTTC

d_call: TRBD2
clone_size: NA
v_call: TRBV6-1
j_call: TRBJ2-7
cdr3_aa: CASSPERGNYEQYF
cdr3_nt: TGTGCCAGCAGTCCAGAGCGGGGGAACTACGAGCAGTACTTC

d_call: NA
clone_size: NA
v_call: TRBV7-6
j_call: TRBJ2-5
cdr3_aa: CASSSQGAETQYF
cdr3_nt: TGTGCCAGCAGCTCACAAGGGGCCGAGACCCAGTACTTC